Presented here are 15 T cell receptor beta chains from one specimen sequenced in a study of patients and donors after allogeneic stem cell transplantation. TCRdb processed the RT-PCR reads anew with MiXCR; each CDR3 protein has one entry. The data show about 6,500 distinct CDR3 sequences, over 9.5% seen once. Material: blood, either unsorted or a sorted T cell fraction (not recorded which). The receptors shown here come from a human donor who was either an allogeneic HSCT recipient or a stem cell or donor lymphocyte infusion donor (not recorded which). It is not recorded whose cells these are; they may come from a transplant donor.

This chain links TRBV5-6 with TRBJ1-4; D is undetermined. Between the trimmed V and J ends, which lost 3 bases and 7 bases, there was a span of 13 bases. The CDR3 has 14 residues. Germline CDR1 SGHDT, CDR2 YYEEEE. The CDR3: CASSSGREGEKLFF. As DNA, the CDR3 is TGTGCCAGCAGCTCAGGCCGGGAGGGTGAAAAACTGTTTTTT.

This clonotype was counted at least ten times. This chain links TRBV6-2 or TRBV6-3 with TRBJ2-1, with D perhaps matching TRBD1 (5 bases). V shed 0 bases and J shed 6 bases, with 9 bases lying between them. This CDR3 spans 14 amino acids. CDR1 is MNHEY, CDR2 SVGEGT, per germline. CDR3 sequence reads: CASSYSAGSNEQFF. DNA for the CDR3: TGTGCCAGCAGTTACTCAGCAGGGTCCAATGAGCAGTTCTTC.

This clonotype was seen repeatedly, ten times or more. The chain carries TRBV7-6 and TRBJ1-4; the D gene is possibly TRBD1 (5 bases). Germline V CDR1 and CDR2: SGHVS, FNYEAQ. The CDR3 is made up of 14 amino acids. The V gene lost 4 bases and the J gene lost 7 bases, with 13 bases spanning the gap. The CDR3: CASSSEGVSEKLFF. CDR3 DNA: TGTGCCAGCAGCTCCGAAGGGGTCTCTGAAAAACTGTTTTTT. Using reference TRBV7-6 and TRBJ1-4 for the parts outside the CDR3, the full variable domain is GAGVSQSPRYKVTKRGQDVALRCDPISGHVSLYWYRQALGQGPEFLTYFNYEAQQDKSGLPNDRFSAERPEGSISTLTIQRTEQRDSAMYRCASSSEGVSEKLFFGSGTQLSVL.

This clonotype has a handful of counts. CDR3 sequence: CATQLAGGINEQFF. CDR3 DNA: TGTGCCACGCAACTAGCGGGAGGGATCAATGAGCAGTTCTTC. The rearrangement uses TRBV24-1 and TRBJ2-1; TRBD2 matches 13 bases. CDR1 is KGHDR, CDR2 SFDVKD, per germline. This CDR3 is 14 amino acids long. V lost 10 bases and J lost 6; bases outside the gene matches: 5.

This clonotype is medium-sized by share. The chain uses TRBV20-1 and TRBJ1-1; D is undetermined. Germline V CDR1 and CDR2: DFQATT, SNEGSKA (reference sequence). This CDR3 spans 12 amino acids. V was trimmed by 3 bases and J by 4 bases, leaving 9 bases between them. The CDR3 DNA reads TGCAGTGCTAGCTCGGGCCCCACTGAAGCTTTCTTT. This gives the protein CSASSGPTEAFF.

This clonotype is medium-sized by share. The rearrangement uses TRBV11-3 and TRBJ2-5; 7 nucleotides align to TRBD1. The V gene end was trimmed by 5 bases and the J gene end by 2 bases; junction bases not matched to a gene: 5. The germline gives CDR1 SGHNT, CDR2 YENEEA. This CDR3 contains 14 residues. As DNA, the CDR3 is TGTGCCAGCAGCCTCAGACAGGGACAAGAGACCCAGTACTTC. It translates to CASSLRQGQETQYF.

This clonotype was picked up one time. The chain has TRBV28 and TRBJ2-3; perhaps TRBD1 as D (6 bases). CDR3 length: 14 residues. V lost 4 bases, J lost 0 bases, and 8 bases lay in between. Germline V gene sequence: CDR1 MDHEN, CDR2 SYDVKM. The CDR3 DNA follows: TGTGCCAGCAGTTCAGGGGCTAGCACAGATACGCAGTATTTT. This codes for CASSSGASTDTQYF.

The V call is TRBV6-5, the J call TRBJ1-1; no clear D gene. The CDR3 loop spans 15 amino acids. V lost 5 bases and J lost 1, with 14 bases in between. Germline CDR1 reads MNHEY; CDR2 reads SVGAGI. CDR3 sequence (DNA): TGTGCCAGCAGTCCTTGGTGTGCGAGGAACACTGAAGCTTTCTTT. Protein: CASSPWCARNTEAFF.

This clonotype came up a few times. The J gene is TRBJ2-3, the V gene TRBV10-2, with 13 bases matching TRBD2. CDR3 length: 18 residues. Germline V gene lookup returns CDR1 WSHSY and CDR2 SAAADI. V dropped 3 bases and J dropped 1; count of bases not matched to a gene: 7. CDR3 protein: CASSDTSGGARGTDTQYF. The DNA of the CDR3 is TGCGCCAGCAGTGATACTAGCGGGGGGGCCCGGGGCACAGATACGCAGTATTTT.

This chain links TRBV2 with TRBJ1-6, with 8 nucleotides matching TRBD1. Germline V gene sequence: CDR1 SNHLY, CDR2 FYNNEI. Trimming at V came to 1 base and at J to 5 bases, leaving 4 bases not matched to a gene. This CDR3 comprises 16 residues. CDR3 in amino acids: CASSEGAGGNNSPLHF. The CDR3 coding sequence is TGTGCCAGCAGTGAAGGGGCAGGGGGCAATAATTCACCCCTCCACTTT.

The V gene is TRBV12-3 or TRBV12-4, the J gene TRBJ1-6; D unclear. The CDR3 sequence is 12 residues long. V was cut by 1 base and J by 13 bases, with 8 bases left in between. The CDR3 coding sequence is TGTGCCAGCAGTTTAGGAGCCCTCCCCCTCCACTTT. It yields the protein CASSLGALPLHF.

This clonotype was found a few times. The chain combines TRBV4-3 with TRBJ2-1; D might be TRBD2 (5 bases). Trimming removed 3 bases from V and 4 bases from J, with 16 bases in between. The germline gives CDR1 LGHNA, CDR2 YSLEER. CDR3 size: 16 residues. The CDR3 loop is CASSQDGLSSYNEQFF. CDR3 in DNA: TGCGCCAGCAGCCAGGACGGACTTTCCTCATACAATGAGCAGTTCTTC.

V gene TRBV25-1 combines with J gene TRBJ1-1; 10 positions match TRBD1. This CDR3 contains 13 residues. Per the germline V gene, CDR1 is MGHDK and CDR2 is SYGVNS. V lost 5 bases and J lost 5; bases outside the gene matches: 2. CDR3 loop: CASSLDRGTEAFF. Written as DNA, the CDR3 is TGTGCCAGCAGTTTGGACAGGGGGACTGAAGCTTTCTTT.

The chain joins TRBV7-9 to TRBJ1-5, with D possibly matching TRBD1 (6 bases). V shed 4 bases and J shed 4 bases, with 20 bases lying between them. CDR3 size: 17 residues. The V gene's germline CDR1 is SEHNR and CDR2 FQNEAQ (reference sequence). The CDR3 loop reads CASSSHTTGFRNQPQHF. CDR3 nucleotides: TGTGCCAGCAGCTCTCATACTACAGGGTTTCGGAATCAGCCCCAGCATTTT.

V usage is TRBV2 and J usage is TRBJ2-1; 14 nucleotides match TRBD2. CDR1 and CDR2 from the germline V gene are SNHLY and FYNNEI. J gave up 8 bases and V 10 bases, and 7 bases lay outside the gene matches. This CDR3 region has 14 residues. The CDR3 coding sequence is TGTGCCACCGGGACTAGCGGGGGAGGGGATGAGCAGTTCTTC. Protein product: CATGTSGGGDEQFF.